The next 6 T cell receptor beta chains were all read from a single sample in a study of glioma-infiltrating T cells. The iRepertoire nested amplicon-rescue multiplex PCR amplified TCR alpha and beta CDR3s from RNA. Using its own MiXCR run on the multiplex PCR reads, TCRdb lists one record per CDR3 protein. This sample has 300,000 to 400,000 distinct CDR3 sequences, with approximately 42% found just once. Sequencing used glioma tissue, nonneoplastic brain tissue, or PBMCs (not recorded which). These receptors all come from a human donor with low-grade glioma or glioblastoma, undergoing nonglioma brain surgery, or in good health (not recorded which).

Notes on this clonotype: A much bigger clone sits one base away, suggesting this may be a read error. The J gene is TRBJ1-2, the V gene TRBV6-2 or TRBV6-3; 9 bases align to TRBD1. Germline values: CDR1 MNHEY, CDR2 SVGEGT. This CDR3 comprises 14 residues. In nucleotides, the CDR3 is TGTGCCAGCAGGGGACAGGGCAATAACTATGGCTACAACTTC. It is translated as CASRGQGNNYGYNF.

Note on this clonotype: A much more abundant neighbour one base away suggests this may be a read error. J is TRBJ1-2 and V is TRBV28, with D tentatively TRBD1 (5 bases). The V gene's germline CDR1 is MDHEN and CDR2 SYDVKM. This CDR3 region has 14 residues. The CDR3 protein is CASNDQGANYCYTF. The CDR3 region has the DNA TGTGCCAGCAATGATCAGGGTGCTAACTATTGCTACACCTTC.

Turning to this clonotype: A much larger clone differs by one base, so this may be a read error. V gene TRBV20-1 combines with J gene TRBJ2-1, with 9 bases lining up with TRBD2. CDR1 is DFQATT, CDR2 SNEGSKA, per germline (reference sequence). V dropped 6 bases and J dropped 4; count of bases not matched to a gene: 7. The CDR3 sequence is 14 residues long. The CDR3 here is CSATTSGPYNEQFF. The CDR3 DNA reads as TGCAGTGCCACGACTAGCGGACCTTACAATGAGCAGTTCTTC.

The chain uses TRBV10-3 and TRBJ2-1; 10 nucleotides line up with TRBD2. The CDR3 totals 15 residues. Germline CDR1 is ENHRY and CDR2 is SYGVKD. The ends lost 4 bases at V and 8 bases at J; junction bases unmatched: 8. The CDR3: CAISAISGRRYEQFF. The CDR3 DNA sequence: TGTGCCATCAGTGCGATTAGCGGGAGGAGGTATGAGCAGTTCTTC.

The sample holds one count of this clonotype. The chain carries TRBV4-1 and TRBJ1-3; D not resolved. The CDR3 extends over 15 amino acids. Germline V CDR1 and CDR2: MGHRA, YSYEKL. V gave up 5 bases and J gave up 2 bases, with 13 bases separating them. The CDR3 here is CASSARSGPGNTIYF. The DNA of the CDR3 is TGCGCCAGCAGCGCGAGGAGCGGGCCTGGAAACACCATATATTTT.

The V gene is TRBV2, the J gene TRBJ1-5; D is unresolved. CDR3 size: 17 residues. The V end was cut by 0 bases, the J end by 6 bases, with 18 bases between. Germline values: CDR1 SNHLY, CDR2 FYNNEI. The chain's CDR3 is CASSEALIRELLQPQHF. In DNA, the CDR3 is TGTGCCAGCAGTGAAGCGCTTATAAGGGAGCTGCTTCAGCCCCAGCATTTT. The whole variable domain, remainder taken from reference TRBV2 and TRBJ1-5, is EPEVTQTPSHQVTQMGQEVILRCVPISNHLYFYWYRQILGQKVEFLVSFYNNEISEKSEIFDDQFSVERPDGSNFTLKIRSTKLEDSAMYFCASSEALIRELLQPQHFGDGTRLSIL.